The 14 T cell receptor beta chains presented below share a single source sample, sequenced in a study of sequential checkpoint blockade in melanoma. Treatment: randomized to nivolumab then ipilimumab (arm A) or the reverse (arm B). The assay was immunoSEQ multiplex PCR, and TCRdb's table has in-frame clones only and misses some. The sample lists roughly 11,000 clones, approximately 80% seen once, with around half in the top ten. The specimen comprised CD8+ T cells sorted from blood (inferred from file names), sampled from a patient given nivolumab and ipilimumab in sequence. These receptors were obtained from a human donor with melanoma.

This chain joins TRBV29-1 and TRBJ2-5; a possible D gene is TRBD2 (5 bases). The last part of the DNA fits TRBJ2-7 better; the J call may be wrong. Germline values: CDR1 SQVTM, CDR2 ANQGSEA. The CDR3 totals 13 residues. CDR3 residues: CSVEGSAGYEQYF. Written as DNA, the CDR3 is TGCAGCGTTGAAGGTAGTGCGGGCTACGAGCAGTACTTC.

V gene TRBV29-1 combines with J gene TRBJ1-4; D unclear. V dropped 0 bases and J dropped 4 bases, with 9 bases sitting between them. Looked up from germline, CDR1 is SQVTM and CDR2 is ANQGSEA. There are 14 residues in the CDR3. CDR3 DNA: TGCAGCGTTGAAGATGAGGGAAATAATGAAAAACTGTTTTTT. It encodes CSVEDEGNNEKLFF.

The chain uses TRBV7-9 and TRBJ2-5; 8 nucleotides align to TRBD2. The V segment lost 4 bases and the J segment 3 bases; nucleotides outside the gene matches: 10. The CDR3 runs 16 residues. Germline V gene sequence: CDR1 SEHNR, CDR2 FQNEAQ (reference sequence). The CDR3 sequence: CASSSPGGGVKETQYF. The CDR3 DNA reads TGTGCCAGCAGCTCCCCCGGGGGGGGAGTTAAAGAGACCCAGTACTTC.

This clone has only a few counts. The CDR3: CASSWELGHLDSPLHF. CDR3 in DNA: TGCGCCAGCAGCTGGGAACTGGGACACCTGGATTCACCCCTCCACTTT. The chain recombines TRBV5-1 with TRBJ1-6, with TRBD1 as a possible D gene (6 bases). Per germline, CDR1 SGHRS and CDR2 YFSETQ. The CDR3 extends over 16 amino acids. V was cut by 3 bases and J by 8 bases, with 18 bases left in between.

V and J are TRBV19 and TRBJ2-4, with 12 bases fitting TRBD2. The CDR3 covers 18 residues. Trimming cost V 2 bases and J 0 bases; bases outside gene matches: 5. Germline V gene data show CDR1 as LNHDA and CDR2 as SQIVND (reference sequence). Written as DNA, the CDR3 is TGTGCCAGTAGTATACTGACTAGCGGGGGTATAGCCAAAAACATTCAGTACTTC. Amino acid sequence: CASSILTSGGIAKNIQYF. Full variable domain (rest looked up from reference TRBV19 and TRBJ2-4): DGGITQSPKYLFRKEGQNVTLSCEQNLNHDAMYWYRQDPGQGLRLIYYSQIVNDFQKGDIAEGYSVSREKKESFPLTVTSAQKNPTAFYLCASSILTSGGIAKNIQYFGAGTRLSVL.

The chain couples TRBV9 to TRBJ2-3; 8 nucleotides align to TRBD1. The V and J ends lost 4 bases and 1 base, in that order; junction bases with no gene match: 8. This CDR3 comprises 16 residues. Looked up from germline, CDR1 is SGDLS and CDR2 is YYNGEE. CDR3 in DNA: TGTGCCAGCAGCCCGTCCGGGACAGGCCGCACAGATACGCAGTATTTT. Its protein product is CASSPSGTGRTDTQYF.

In nucleotides, the CDR3 is TGCGCCAGCAGCCTTACAGGGAATGCCCTTCAGCCCCAGCATTTT. Translated, it gives CASSLTGNALQPQHF. The rearrangement uses TRBV4-3 and TRBJ1-5; possible D gene TRBD1, 6 bases. The CDR3 loop spans 15 amino acids. Trimming stripped 4 bases from V and 6 bases from J, with 16 bases between. Germline assignment: CDR1 LGHNA and CDR2 YSLEER.

This chain uses TRBV6-1 with TRBJ2-7, with a possible D match to TRBD2 (6 bases). Looked up from germline, CDR1 is MNHNS and CDR2 is SASEGT. This CDR3 is 13 amino acids long. The V and J ends lost 6 bases and 1 base respectively, with 10 bases between them. CDR3 region: CASRAGQSYEQYF. DNA for the CDR3: TGTGCCAGCAGGGCGGGGCAGTCCTACGAGCAGTACTTC.

A few counts support this clone. This chain links TRBV6-1 with TRBJ1-2, with D perhaps TRBD1 (6 bases). The CDR3 spans 12 residues. Between the trimmed V and J ends, which lost 7 bases and 10 bases, there was a span of 16 bases. Looked up from germline, CDR1 is MNHNS and CDR2 is SASEGT. The chain's CDR3 is CASNNGGLDYTF. The DNA of the CDR3 is TGTGCCAGCAATAACGGGGGGCTAGACTACACCTTC.

This chain links TRBV7-6 with TRBJ2-7; 7 positions agree with TRBD2. V was clipped by 5 bases and J by 6 bases; unmatched bases: 7. Germline-derived CDR1 and CDR2 are SGHVS and FNYEAQ. The CDR3 has 13 residues. This chain's CDR3 is CASSPQWGGEQYF. In DNA, the CDR3 is TGTGCCAGCAGCCCCCAATGGGGGGGCGAGCAGTACTTC.

The rearrangement uses TRBV5-1 and TRBJ2-1, with D possibly being TRBD2 (6 bases). Trimming pared 1 base from V and 8 bases from J, leaving 13 bases between. From germline, CDR1 is SGHRS and CDR2 YFSETQ. The CDR3 is made up of 14 amino acids. Here the CDR3 DNA reads TGCGCCAGCAGCTTGAGGAGGGCGCATGATGAGCAGTTCTTC. Translated: CASSLRRAHDEQFF.

The gene calls are TRBV29-1 and TRBJ1-2; a weak D match, TRBD1 (5 bases). The CDR3 runs 15 residues. Between the trimmed V and J ends, which lost 1 base and 0 bases, there was a span of 12 bases. CDR1 is SQVTM and CDR2 is ANQGSEA in the germline V gene. DNA of the CDR3: TGCAGCGTTGAAGTAGTCAGGGAAGCTAACTATGGCTACACCTTC. Amino acids: CSVEVVREANYGYTF.

This chain links TRBV7-9 with TRBJ2-2, with TRBD2 identical over 10 bases. This CDR3 comprises 17 residues. Trimming removed 1 base from V and 2 bases from J; junction bases left unmatched: 4. Germline CDR1 SEHNR, CDR2 FQNEAQ (reference sequence). CDR3 nucleotides: TGTGCCAGCAGCTTAGGCCTAGCGGGGGTCAACACCGGGGAGCTGTTTTTT. Protein sequence: CASSLGLAGVNTGELFF.

This clone was seen only once. CDR3 sequence reads: CASSINRVKQFF. CDR3 nucleotides: TGTGCCAGCAGTATCAACAGGGTTAAGCAGTTCTTC. The genes are TRBV27 and TRBJ2-1; D perhaps matches TRBD1 (6 bases). The CDR3 has 12 residues. Germline V lookup: CDR1 MNHEY, CDR2 SMNVEV (reference sequence). The ends were cut back, 5 bases at V and 11 bases at J, with 13 bases in the middle.